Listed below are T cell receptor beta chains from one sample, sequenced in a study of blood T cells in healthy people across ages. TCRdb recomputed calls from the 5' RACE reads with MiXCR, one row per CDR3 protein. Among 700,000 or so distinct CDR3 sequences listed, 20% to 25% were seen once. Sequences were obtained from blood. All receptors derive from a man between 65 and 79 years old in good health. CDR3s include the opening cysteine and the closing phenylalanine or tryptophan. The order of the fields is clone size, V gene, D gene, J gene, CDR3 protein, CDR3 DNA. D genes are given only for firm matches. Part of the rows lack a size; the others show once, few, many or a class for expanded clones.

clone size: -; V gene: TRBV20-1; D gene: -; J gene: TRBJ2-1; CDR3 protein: CSARVLLGDEQFF; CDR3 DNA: TGCAGTGCTAGAGTCCTACTAGGGGATGAGCAGTTCTTC
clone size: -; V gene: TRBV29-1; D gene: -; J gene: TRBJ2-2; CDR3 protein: CSMESTGELFF; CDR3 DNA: TGCAGCATGGAGAGCACCGGGGAGCTGTTTTTT
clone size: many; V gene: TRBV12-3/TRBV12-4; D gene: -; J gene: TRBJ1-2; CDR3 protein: CASRSDRNYGYTF; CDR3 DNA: TGTGCCAGCAGATCCGACAGAAACTATGGCTACACCTTC
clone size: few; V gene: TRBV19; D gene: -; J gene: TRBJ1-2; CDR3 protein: CASSIRGEVYGYTF; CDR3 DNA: TGTGCCAGTAGTATTAGGGGCGAGGTCTATGGCTACACCTTC
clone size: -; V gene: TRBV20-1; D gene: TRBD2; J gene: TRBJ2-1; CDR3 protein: CSASLTLAGGQEQFF; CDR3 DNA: TGCAGTGCTAGCCTTACACTAGCGGGAGGGCAAGAGCAGTTCTTC
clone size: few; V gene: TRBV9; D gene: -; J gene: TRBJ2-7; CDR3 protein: CASSGVSYEQYF; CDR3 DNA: TGTGCCAGCAGCGGAGTTTCCTACGAGCAGTACTTC
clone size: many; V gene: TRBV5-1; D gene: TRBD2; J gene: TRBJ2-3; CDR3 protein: CASSGTSGGALNTQYF; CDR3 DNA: TGCGCCAGCAGCGGGACTAGCGGGGGGGCCCTCAATACGCAGTATTTT
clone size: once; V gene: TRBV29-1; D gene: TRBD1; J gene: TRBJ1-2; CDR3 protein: CSADRASYGYTF; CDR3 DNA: TGCAGCGCGGACAGGGCGTCCTATGGCTACACCTTC
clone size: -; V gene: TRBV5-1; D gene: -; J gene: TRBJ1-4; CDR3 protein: CASSPLQSATNEKLFF; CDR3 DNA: TGCGCCAGCAGCCCGCTTCAGTCAGCAACTAATGAAAAACTGTTTTTT
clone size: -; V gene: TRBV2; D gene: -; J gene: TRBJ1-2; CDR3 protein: CASSEGVGGFGYTF; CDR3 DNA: TGTGCCAGCAGTGAAGGTGTGGGGGGCTTCGGCTACACCTTC
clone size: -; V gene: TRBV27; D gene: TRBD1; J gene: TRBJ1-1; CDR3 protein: CASSLWAGGNTEAFF; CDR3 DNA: TGTGCCAGCAGTTTATGGGCAGGGGGCAACACTGAAGCTTTCTTT
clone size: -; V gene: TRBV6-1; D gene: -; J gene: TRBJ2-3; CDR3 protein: CASSDSGGLTDTQYF; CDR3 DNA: TGTGCCAGCAGTGACTCTGGGGGGCTGACAGATACGCAGTATTTT
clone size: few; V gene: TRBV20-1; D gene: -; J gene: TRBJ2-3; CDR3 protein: CSAREAGRTDTQYF; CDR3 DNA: TGCAGTGCTAGAGAAGCAGGGCGCACAGATACGCAGTATTTT
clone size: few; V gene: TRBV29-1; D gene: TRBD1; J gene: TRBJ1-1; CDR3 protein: CSVSQGGPGDTEAFF; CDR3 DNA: TGCAGCGTCTCACAGGGGGGCCCCGGGGACACTGAAGCTTTCTTT
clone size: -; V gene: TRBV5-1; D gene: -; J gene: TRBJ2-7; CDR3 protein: CASSAWAGYDEQYF; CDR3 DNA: TGCGCCAGCAGCGCCTGGGCAGGGTATGACGAGCAGTACTTC
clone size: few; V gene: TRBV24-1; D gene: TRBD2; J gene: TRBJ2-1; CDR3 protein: CATSVVTSGRNNEQFF; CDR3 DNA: TGTGCCACCAGTGTCGTGACTAGCGGGAGAAACAATGAGCAGTTCTTC
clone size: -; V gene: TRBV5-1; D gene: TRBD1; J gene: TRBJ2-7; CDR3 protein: CASSSTGTGYEQYF; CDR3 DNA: TGCGCCAGCAGCTCGACAGGGACGGGCTACGAGCAGTACTTC
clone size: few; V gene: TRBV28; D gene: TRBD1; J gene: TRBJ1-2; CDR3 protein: CATLSGTGYNGYTF; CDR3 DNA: TGTGCCACCTTAAGTGGGACAGGGTATAATGGCTACACCTTC
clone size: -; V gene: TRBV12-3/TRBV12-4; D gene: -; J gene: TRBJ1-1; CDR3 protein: CASSPNRINTEAFF; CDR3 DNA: TGTGCCAGCAGTCCCAACCGCATAAACACTGAAGCTTTCTTT
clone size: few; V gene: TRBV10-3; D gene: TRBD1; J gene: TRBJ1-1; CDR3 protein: CAISRGSDTEAFF; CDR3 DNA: TGTGCCATCAGCAGGGGGTCTGACACTGAAGCTTTCTTT
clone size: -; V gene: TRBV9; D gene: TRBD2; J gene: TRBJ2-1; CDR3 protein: CASSVGWLAGRDEQFF; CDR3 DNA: TGTGCCAGCAGCGTAGGGTGGCTAGCGGGACGGGATGAGCAGTTCTTC
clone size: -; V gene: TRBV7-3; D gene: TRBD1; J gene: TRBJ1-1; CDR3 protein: CASSLTGGGLNTEAFF; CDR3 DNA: TGTGCCAGCAGCCTCACAGGGGGCGGATTGAACACTGAAGCTTTCTTT
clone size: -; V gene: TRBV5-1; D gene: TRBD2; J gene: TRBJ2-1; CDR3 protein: CASSPGGETYNEQFF; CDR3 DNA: TGCGCCAGCAGCCCGGGGGGGGAGACCTACAATGAGCAGTTCTTC
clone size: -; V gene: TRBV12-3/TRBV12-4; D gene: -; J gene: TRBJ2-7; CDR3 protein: CASSPPGVPYEQYF; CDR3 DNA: TGTGCCAGCAGTCCCCCCGGCGTCCCCTACGAGCAGTACTTC
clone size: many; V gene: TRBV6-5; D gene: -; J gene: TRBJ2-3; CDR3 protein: CASSYGVGTQYF; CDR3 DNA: TGTGCCAGCAGTTACGGAGTTGGCACGCAGTATTTT